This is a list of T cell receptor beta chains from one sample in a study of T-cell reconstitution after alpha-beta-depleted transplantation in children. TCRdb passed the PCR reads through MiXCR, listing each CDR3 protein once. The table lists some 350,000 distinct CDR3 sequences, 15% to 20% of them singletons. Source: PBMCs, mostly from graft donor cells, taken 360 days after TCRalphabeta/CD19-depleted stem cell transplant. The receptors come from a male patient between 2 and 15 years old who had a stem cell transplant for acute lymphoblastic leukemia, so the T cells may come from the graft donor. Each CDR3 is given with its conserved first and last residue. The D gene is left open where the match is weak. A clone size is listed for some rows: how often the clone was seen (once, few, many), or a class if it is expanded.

CDR3: CASSREAGGDTQYF
DNA: TGTGCCAGCAGCCGTGAGGCTGGGGGAGATACGCAGTATTTT
J: TRBJ2-3
V: TRBV9
size: few
D: .
length: 14

CDR3: CASSLVPGLGNEQYF
DNA: TGTGCCAGCAGTTTGGTTCCGGGACTAGGGAACGAGCAGTACTTC
J: TRBJ2-7
V: TRBV28
size: .
D: TRBD2
length: 15

CDR3: CASSSPTVAPYNEQFF
DNA: TGCGCCAGCAGCTCCCCGACAGTCGCCCCTTACAATGAGCAGTTCTTC
J: TRBJ2-1
V: TRBV5-1
size: .
D: .
length: 16

CDR3: CASSLAQAGYEQYF
DNA: TGTGCCAGCAGTTTAGCGCAGGCGGGCTACGAGCAGTACTTC
J: TRBJ2-7
V: TRBV12-3/TRBV12-4
size: .
D: .
length: 14

CDR3: CASSADPIGGNDGYTF
DNA: TGTGCCAGCAGCGCCGACCCGATAGGGGGAAATGATGGCTACACCTTC
J: TRBJ1-2
V: TRBV2
size: .
D: .
length: 16

CDR3: CASSPTGVNEQYF
DNA: TGTGCCAGCAGTCCGACAGGGGTCAACGAGCAGTACTTC
J: TRBJ2-7
V: TRBV27
size: .
D: TRBD1
length: 13

CDR3: CASSYYRVSSYNEQFF
DNA: TGTGCCAGCAGTTACTACCGGGTGAGCTCCTACAATGAGCAGTTCTTC
J: TRBJ2-1
V: TRBV6-2/TRBV6-3
size: few
D: .
length: 16

CDR3: CASSFLGLRGYTEAFF
DNA: TGCGCCAGCAGCTTCCTAGGGCTGCGGGGGTACACTGAAGCTTTCTTT
J: TRBJ1-1
V: TRBV5-1
size: few
D: .
length: 16

CDR3: CASSTGDRGSTDTQYF
DNA: TGCGCCAGCAGCACCGGGGACAGGGGGTCCACAGATACGCAGTATTTT
J: TRBJ2-3
V: TRBV5-1
size: few
D: TRBD1
length: 16

CDR3: CASSQRSGELFF
DNA: TGCGCCAGCAGCCAAAGGAGCGGGGAGCTGTTTTTT
J: TRBJ2-2
V: TRBV4-1
size: few
D: .
length: 12

CDR3: CASSGQDEQYF
DNA: TGTGCCAGCAGCGGACAGGACGAGCAGTACTTC
J: TRBJ2-7
V: TRBV7-9
size: few
D: TRBD1
length: 11

CDR3: CASSLGGGSSYEQYF
DNA: TGTGCCAGCAGTTTAGGCGGCGGGAGCTCCTACGAGCAGTACTTC
J: TRBJ2-7
V: TRBV12-3/TRBV12-4
size: many
D: TRBD2
length: 15

CDR3: CASSYRGLGGYTF
DNA: TGTGCCAGCAGTTACAGGGGGCTGGGTGGCTACACCTTC
J: TRBJ1-2
V: TRBV28
size: many
D: TRBD1
length: 13

CDR3: CASSLVGDSPNTEAFF
DNA: TGTGCCAGCAGCTTAGTAGGCGACAGCCCCAACACTGAAGCTTTCTTT
J: TRBJ1-1
V: TRBV7-6
size: few
D: .
length: 16

CDR3: CASSLRLAGMSGKHEQYF
DNA: TGCGCCAGCAGCTTGAGACTAGCGGGCATGTCAGGAAAACACGAGCAGTACTTC
J: TRBJ2-7
V: TRBV5-1
size: few
D: TRBD2
length: 18

CDR3: CASSLLGTSGRAGWNEQFF
DNA: TGTGCCAGCAGTTTGTTAGGGACTAGCGGGAGAGCGGGGTGGAATGAGCAGTTCTTC
J: TRBJ2-1
V: TRBV12-3/TRBV12-4
size: .
D: TRBD2
length: 19

CDR3: CASNPGPFDTDTQYF
DNA: TGTGCCAGCAACCCCGGGCCGTTTGACACAGATACGCAGTATTTT
J: TRBJ2-3
V: TRBV2
size: .
D: .
length: 15

CDR3: CASSVDEWGVENIQYF
DNA: TGTGCCAGCAGCGTAGATGAGTGGGGGGTGGAAAACATTCAGTACTTC
J: TRBJ2-4
V: TRBV9
size: few
D: .
length: 16

CDR3: CASSGGLAGWLETQYF
DNA: TGCGCCAGCAGCGGGGGACTAGCGGGATGGCTGGAGACCCAGTACTTC
J: TRBJ2-5
V: TRBV5-1
size: few
D: TRBD2
length: 16

CDR3: CSVGAGGSYGYTF
DNA: TGCAGCGTTGGAGCAGGGGGGTCCTATGGCTACACCTTC
J: TRBJ1-2
V: TRBV29-1
size: .
D: TRBD1
length: 13

CDR3: CATPTGSDTQYF
DNA: TGTGCCACCCCCACAGGGTCAGATACGCAGTATTTT
J: TRBJ2-3
V: TRBV28
size: few
D: .
length: 12

CDR3: CASRIPAGGGTGELFF
DNA: TGTGCCAGCCGAATTCCAGCGGGAGGGGGAACCGGGGAGCTGTTTTTT
J: TRBJ2-2
V: TRBV28
size: few
D: TRBD2
length: 16

CDR3: CAITLGGTADTQYF
DNA: TGTGCCATCACCCTAGGGGGTACTGCAGATACGCAGTATTTT
J: TRBJ2-3
V: TRBV10-3
size: few
D: .
length: 14

CDR3: CAISGKSTSGSGNTGELFF
DNA: TGTGCCATCAGTGGGAAGTCGACTAGCGGGAGCGGGAACACCGGGGAGCTGTTTTTT
J: TRBJ2-2
V: TRBV10-3
size: few
D: TRBD2
length: 19

CDR3: CASSGGEHYGYTF
DNA: TGTGCCAGCAGTGGAGGGGAGCACTATGGCTACACCTTC
J: TRBJ1-2
V: TRBV2
size: .
D: .
length: 13

CDR3: CAWSAPNRREQFF
DNA: TGTGCCTGGAGTGCCCCGAACAGGAGGGAGCAGTTCTTC
J: TRBJ2-1
V: TRBV30
size: few
D: .
length: 13

CDR3: CASSLARWREQYF
DNA: TGCGCCAGCAGCTTGGCCCGGTGGCGCGAGCAGTACTTC
J: TRBJ2-7
V: TRBV5-1
size: few
D: .
length: 13

CDR3: CASSYSGLAGDPRNEQFF
DNA: TGTGCCAGCAGTTACTCAGGACTAGCGGGAGATCCGCGTAATGAGCAGTTCTTC
J: TRBJ2-1
V: TRBV6-5
size: few
D: TRBD2
length: 18

CDR3: CASSLACWGEQYF
DNA: TGTGCCAGCAGCTTAGCATGCTGGGGCGAGCAGTACTTC
J: TRBJ2-7
V: TRBV11-3
size: .
D: .
length: 13

CDR3: CASSLSELGEQFF
DNA: TGCGCCAGCAGCTTGTCAGAGCTGGGTGAGCAGTTCTTC
J: TRBJ2-1
V: TRBV5-1
size: many
D: .
length: 13

CDR3: CASSPGGTFYEQYF
DNA: TGTGCCAGCAGTCCCGGAGGGACCTTCTACGAGCAGTACTTC
J: TRBJ2-7
V: TRBV27
size: few
D: .
length: 14

CDR3: CASSRGTTEAFF
DNA: TGTGCCAGCAGCCGAGGAACCACTGAAGCTTTCTTT
J: TRBJ1-1
V: TRBV7-9
size: few
D: .
length: 12

CDR3: CSASVGKGGSETQYF
DNA: TGCAGTGCTAGTGTTGGGAAAGGGGGTTCCGAGACCCAGTACTTC
J: TRBJ2-5
V: TRBV20-1
size: few
D: .
length: 15

CDR3: CASSLLGEVDEQYF
DNA: TGTGCCAGCAGTTTACTAGGAGAAGTGGACGAGCAGTACTTC
J: TRBJ2-7
V: TRBV12-3/TRBV12-4
size: .
D: .
length: 14

CDR3: CASRFPDRGRFNF
DNA: TGTGCCAGCAGATTTCCTGACAGGGGGCGGTTCAACTTC
J: TRBJ2-7
V: TRBV6-6
size: .
D: TRBD1
length: 13

CDR3: CASSFGTGRSYNEQFF
DNA: TGTGCCAGCAGCTTCGGGACAGGGAGGAGCTACAATGAGCAGTTCTTC
J: TRBJ2-1
V: TRBV7-6
size: few
D: TRBD1
length: 16

CDR3: CASSLAGGPSTYEQYF
DNA: TGCGCCAGCAGCTTGGCCGGGGGACCCTCGACCTACGAGCAGTACTTC
J: TRBJ2-7
V: TRBV5-1
size: .
D: .
length: 16

CDR3: CSVAGTSGSYEQYF
DNA: TGCAGCGTTGCAGGGACTAGCGGTTCCTACGAGCAGTACTTC
J: TRBJ2-7
V: TRBV29-1
size: many
D: TRBD2
length: 14

CDR3: CSASRHGSVGNEKLFF
DNA: TGCAGTGCTAGCAGACACGGGTCGGTGGGGAATGAAAAACTGTTTTTT
J: TRBJ1-4
V: TRBV20-1
size: .
D: .
length: 16

CDR3: CASSPIQDGYEQYF
DNA: TGTGCCAGCAGTCCTATTCAGGACGGCTACGAGCAGTACTTC
J: TRBJ2-7
V: TRBV7-9
size: .
D: .
length: 14

CDR3: CASSPPTSVSYNEQFF
DNA: TGTGCCAGCAGTCCCCCGACTAGCGTCTCCTACAATGAGCAGTTCTTC
J: TRBJ2-1
V: TRBV12-3/TRBV12-4
size: few
D: TRBD2
length: 16

CDR3: CASSQLQGINQPQHF
DNA: TGTGCCAGCAGCCAATTACAGGGAATCAATCAGCCCCAGCATTTT
J: TRBJ1-5
V: TRBV11-2
size: few
D: .
length: 15

CDR3: CASSYLSRDREQYF
DNA: TGTGCCAGCAGTTACTTATCCAGAGACAGGGAGCAGTACTTC
J: TRBJ2-7
V: TRBV6-5
size: few
D: .
length: 14

CDR3: CASTRAGDQPQHF
DNA: TGTGCCAGCACCCGGGCGGGGGATCAGCCCCAGCATTTT
J: TRBJ1-5
V: TRBV6-2/TRBV6-3
size: .
D: .
length: 13

CDR3: CASSLADRPGTEAFF
DNA: TGTGCCAGCAGTTTAGCTGACAGGCCAGGGACTGAAGCTTTCTTT
J: TRBJ1-1
V: TRBV12-3/TRBV12-4
size: few
D: .
length: 15

CDR3: CASSFFGAPHYGYTF
DNA: TGTGCCAGCAGTTTTTTCGGGGCGCCTCACTATGGCTACACCTTC
J: TRBJ1-2
V: TRBV12-3/TRBV12-4
size: few
D: .
length: 15

CDR3: CAISVGGRADTQYF
DNA: TGTGCCATCAGTGTTGGGGGTCGCGCAGATACGCAGTATTTT
J: TRBJ2-3
V: TRBV10-3
size: few
D: .
length: 14

CDR3: CASGDLQNNNEQFF
DNA: TGTGCCAGCGGGGACCTTCAGAATAACAATGAGCAGTTCTTC
J: TRBJ2-1
V: TRBV28
size: many
D: .
length: 14

CDR3: CAITGMEGSPVGYTF
DNA: TGTGCCATCACCGGGATGGAAGGGTCGCCAGTTGGCTACACCTTC
J: TRBJ1-2
V: TRBV10-3
size: .
D: .
length: 15

CDR3: CAISEPHRTVPNTGELFF
DNA: TGTGCCATCAGTGAGCCCCACCGGACAGTGCCGAACACCGGGGAGCTGTTTTTT
J: TRBJ2-2
V: TRBV10-3
size: .
D: .
length: 18

CDR3: CSVDSWGLGYYEQYF
DNA: TGCAGCGTTGATAGCTGGGGCCTAGGTTACTACGAGCAGTACTTC
J: TRBJ2-7
V: TRBV29-1
size: many
D: .
length: 15

CDR3: CSVEGTSGRVSYNEQFF
DNA: TGCAGCGTTGAGGGGACTAGCGGGAGGGTCTCCTACAATGAGCAGTTCTTC
J: TRBJ2-1
V: TRBV29-1
size: many
D: TRBD2
length: 17

CDR3: CASSQGTSPREQYF
DNA: TGCGCCAGCAGCCAGGGGACTAGTCCTAGAGAGCAGTACTTC
J: TRBJ2-7
V: TRBV4-3
size: few
D: TRBD2
length: 14

CDR3: CASGDGSPADTQYF
DNA: TGCGCCAGCGGGGACGGGAGTCCCGCAGATACGCAGTATTTT
J: TRBJ2-3
V: TRBV5-1
size: .
D: .
length: 14

CDR3: CASSLAPETSYNEQFF
DNA: TGCGCCAGCAGCTTGGCCCCCGAGACATCTTACAATGAGCAGTTCTTC
J: TRBJ2-1
V: TRBV5-1
size: .
D: .
length: 16

CDR3: CATRRGGLRAGQPQHF
DNA: TGTGCCACCCGAAGAGGGGGACTCCGAGCGGGTCAGCCCCAGCATTTT
J: TRBJ1-5
V: TRBV12-3/TRBV12-4
size: few
D: .
length: 16